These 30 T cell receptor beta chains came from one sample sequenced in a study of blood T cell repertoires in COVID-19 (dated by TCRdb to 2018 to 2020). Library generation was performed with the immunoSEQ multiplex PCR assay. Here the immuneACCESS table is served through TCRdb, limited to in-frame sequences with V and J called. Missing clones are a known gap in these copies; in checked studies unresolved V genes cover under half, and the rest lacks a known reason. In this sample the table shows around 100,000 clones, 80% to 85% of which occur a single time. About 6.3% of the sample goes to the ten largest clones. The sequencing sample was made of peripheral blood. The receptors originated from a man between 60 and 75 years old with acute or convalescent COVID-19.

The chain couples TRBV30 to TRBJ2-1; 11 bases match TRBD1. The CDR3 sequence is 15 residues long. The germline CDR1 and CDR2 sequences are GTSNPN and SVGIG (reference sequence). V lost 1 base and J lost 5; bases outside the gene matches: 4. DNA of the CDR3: TGTGCCTGGAGTGGTAGGGACAGGGGGAACAATGAGCAGTTCTTC. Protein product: CAWSGRDRGNNEQFF.

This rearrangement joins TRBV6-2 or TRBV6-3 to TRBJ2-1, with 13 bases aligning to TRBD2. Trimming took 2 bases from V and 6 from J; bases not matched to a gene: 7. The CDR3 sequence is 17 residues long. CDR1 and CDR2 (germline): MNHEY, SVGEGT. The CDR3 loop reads CASSYGTSGARGNEQFF. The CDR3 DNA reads TGTGCCAGCAGTTACGGGACTAGCGGGGCCAGAGGCAATGAGCAGTTCTTC.

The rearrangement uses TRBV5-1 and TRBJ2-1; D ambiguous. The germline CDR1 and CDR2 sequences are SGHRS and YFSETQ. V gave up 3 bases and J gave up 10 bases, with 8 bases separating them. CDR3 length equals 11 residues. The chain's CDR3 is CASSWAIEQFF. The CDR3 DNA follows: TGCGCCAGCAGCTGGGCCATAGAGCAGTTCTTC.

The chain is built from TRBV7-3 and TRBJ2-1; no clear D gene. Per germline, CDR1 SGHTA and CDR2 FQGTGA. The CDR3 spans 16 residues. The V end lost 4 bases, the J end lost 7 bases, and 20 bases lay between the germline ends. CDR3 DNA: TGTGCCAGCAGCTCCCAACCAGGCCAGTTTCTTAATGAGCAGTTCTTC. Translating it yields CASSSQPGQFLNEQFF. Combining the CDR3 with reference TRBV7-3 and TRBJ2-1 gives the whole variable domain GAGVSQTPSNKVTEKGKYVELRCDPISGHTALYWYRQSLGQGPEFLIYFQGTGAADDSGLPNDRFFAVRPEGSVSTLKIQRTERGDSAVYLCASSSQPGQFLNEQFFGPGTRLTVL.

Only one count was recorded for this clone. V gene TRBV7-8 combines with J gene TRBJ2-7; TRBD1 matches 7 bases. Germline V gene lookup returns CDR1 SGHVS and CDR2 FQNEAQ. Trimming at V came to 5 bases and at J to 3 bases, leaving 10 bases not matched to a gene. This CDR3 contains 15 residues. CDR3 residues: CASSLTGMVSYEQYF. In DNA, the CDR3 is TGTGCCAGCAGCCTGACAGGGATGGTAAGCTACGAGCAGTACTTC.

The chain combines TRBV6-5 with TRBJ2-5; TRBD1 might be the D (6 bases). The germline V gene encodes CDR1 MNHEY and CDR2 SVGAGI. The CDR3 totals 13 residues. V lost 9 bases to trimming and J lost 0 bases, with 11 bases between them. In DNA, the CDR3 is TGTGCCAGTGTTGACAGGTACCAAGAGACCCAGTACTTC. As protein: CASVDRYQETQYF.

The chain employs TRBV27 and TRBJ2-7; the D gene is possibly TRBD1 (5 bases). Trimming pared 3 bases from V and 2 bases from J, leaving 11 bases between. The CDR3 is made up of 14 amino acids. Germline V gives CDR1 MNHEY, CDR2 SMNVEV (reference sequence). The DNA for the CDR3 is TGTGCCAGCAGTTTCGGGCAGGGCCCCTACGAGCAGTACTTC. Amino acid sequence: CASSFGQGPYEQYF.

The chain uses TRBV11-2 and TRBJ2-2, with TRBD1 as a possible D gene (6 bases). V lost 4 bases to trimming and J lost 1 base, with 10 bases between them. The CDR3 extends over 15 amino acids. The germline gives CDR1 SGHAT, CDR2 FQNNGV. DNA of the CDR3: TGTGCCAGCAGCTCCGGGACACTGAACACCGGGGAGCTGTTTTTT. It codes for CASSSGTLNTGELFF.

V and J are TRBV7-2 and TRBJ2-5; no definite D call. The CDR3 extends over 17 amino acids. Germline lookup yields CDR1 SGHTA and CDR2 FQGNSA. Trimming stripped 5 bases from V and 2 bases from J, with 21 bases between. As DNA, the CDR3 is TGTGCCAGCAGCCCGTTCCCGCTGCACAAAAGACAAGAGACCCAGTACTTC. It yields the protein CASSPFPLHKRQETQYF.

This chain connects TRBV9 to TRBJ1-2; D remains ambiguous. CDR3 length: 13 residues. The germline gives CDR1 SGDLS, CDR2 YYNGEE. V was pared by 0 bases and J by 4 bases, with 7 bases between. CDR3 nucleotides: TGTGCCAGCAGCGTAGAAGAGGGCTATGGCTACACCTTC. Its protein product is CASSVEEGYGYTF.

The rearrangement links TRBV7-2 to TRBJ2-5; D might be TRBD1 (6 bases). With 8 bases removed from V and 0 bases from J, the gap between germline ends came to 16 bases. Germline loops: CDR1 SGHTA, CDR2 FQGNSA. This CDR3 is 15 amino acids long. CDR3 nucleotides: TGTGCCAGCGGATTACAGGGATTGTACCAAGAGACCCAGTACTTC. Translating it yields CASGLQGLYQETQYF.

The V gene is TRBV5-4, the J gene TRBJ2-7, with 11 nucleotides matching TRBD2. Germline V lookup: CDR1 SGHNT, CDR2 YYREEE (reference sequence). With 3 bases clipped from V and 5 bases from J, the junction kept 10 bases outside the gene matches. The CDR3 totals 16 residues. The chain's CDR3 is CASSWEPGLAADEQYF. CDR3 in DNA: TGTGCCAGCAGCTGGGAACCGGGACTAGCGGCTGACGAGCAGTACTTC.

Here the CDR3 DNA reads TGTGCCAGCAGCCTAACGACAGGGCCCGGGGAGCTGTTTTTT. Amino acids: CASSLTTGPGELFF. V and J are TRBV3-1 (or the pseudogene TRBV3-2) and TRBJ2-2; TRBD1 aligns across 7 bases. The V gene end was trimmed by 4 bases and the J gene end by 6 bases; junction bases not matched to a gene: 5. The germline CDR1 and CDR2 sequences are LGHDT and YNNKEL (reference sequence). The CDR3 contains 14 residues.

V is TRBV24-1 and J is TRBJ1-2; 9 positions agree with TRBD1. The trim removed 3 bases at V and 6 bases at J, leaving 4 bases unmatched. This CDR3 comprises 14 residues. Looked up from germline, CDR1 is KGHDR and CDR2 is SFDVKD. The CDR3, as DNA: TGTGCCACCAGTGATAGTACAGGGGGCGATGGCTACACCTTC. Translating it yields CATSDSTGGDGYTF.

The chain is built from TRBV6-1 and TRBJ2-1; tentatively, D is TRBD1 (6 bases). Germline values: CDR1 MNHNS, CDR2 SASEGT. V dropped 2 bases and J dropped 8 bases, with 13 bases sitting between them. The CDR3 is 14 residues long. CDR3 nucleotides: TGTGCCAGCAGTGAACGGGCAGGGGTCCATGAGCAGTTCTTC. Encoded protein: CASSERAGVHEQFF.

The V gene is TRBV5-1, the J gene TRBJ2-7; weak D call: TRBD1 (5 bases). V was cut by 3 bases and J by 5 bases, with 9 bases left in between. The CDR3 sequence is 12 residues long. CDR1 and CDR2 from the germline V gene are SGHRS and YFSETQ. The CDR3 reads CASSSQGNEQYF. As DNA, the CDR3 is TGCGCCAGCAGCTCGCAGGGTAACGAGCAGTACTTC.

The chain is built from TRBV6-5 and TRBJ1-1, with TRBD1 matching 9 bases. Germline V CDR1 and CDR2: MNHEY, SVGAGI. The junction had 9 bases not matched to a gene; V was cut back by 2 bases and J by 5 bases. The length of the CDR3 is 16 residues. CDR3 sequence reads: CASSYRKKTGGTEAFF. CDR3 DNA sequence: TGTGCCAGCAGTTACCGAAAAAAGACAGGGGGAACTGAAGCTTTCTTT.

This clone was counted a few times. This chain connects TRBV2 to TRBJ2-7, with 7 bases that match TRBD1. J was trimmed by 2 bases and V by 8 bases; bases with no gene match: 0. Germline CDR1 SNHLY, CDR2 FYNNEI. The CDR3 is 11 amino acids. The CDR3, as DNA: TGTGCCAGCCAGGGGGCCTACGAGCAGTACTTC. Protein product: CASQGAYEQYF.

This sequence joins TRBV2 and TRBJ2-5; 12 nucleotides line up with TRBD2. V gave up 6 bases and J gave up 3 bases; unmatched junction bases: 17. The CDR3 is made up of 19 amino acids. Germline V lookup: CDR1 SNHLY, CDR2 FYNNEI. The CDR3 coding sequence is TGTGCCAGCAGGAAAGAGCTAGCGGGGGGGCTGGGTATGAAAGAGACCCAGTACTTC. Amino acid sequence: CASRKELAGGLGMKETQYF.

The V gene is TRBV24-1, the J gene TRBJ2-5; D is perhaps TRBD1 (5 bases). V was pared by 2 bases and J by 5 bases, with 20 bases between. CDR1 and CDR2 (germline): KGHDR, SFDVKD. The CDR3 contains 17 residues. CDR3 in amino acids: CATSDSLGSQGYETQYF. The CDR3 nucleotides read TGTGCCACCAGTGATTCTCTAGGATCTCAGGGATACGAGACCCAGTACTTC.

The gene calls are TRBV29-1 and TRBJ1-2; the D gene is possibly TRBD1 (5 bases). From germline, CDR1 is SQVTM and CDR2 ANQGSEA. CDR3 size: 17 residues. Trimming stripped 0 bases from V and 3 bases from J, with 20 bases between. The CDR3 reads CSVEDRGKPGGYYGYTF. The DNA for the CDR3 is TGCAGCGTTGAAGATCGGGGAAAGCCTGGGGGGTACTATGGCTACACCTTC.

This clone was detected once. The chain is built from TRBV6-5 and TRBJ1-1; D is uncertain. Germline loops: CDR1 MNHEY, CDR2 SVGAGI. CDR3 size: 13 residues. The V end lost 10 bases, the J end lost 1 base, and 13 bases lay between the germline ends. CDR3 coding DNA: TGTGCCACCTGGTCTACCGGGAACACTGAAGCTTTCTTT. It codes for CATWSTGNTEAFF.

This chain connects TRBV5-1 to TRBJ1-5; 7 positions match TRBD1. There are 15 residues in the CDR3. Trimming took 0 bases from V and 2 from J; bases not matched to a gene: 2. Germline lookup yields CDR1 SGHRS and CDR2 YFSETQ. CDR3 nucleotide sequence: TGCGCCAGCAGCTTGGAAGGGGGCGGCAATCAGCCCCAGCATTTT. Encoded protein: CASSLEGGGNQPQHF.

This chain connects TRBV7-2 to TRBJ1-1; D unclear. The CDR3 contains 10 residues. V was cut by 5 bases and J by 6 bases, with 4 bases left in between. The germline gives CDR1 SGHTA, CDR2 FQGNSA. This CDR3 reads CASSRAEAFF. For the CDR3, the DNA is TGTGCCAGCAGCCGCGCTGAAGCTTTCTTT.

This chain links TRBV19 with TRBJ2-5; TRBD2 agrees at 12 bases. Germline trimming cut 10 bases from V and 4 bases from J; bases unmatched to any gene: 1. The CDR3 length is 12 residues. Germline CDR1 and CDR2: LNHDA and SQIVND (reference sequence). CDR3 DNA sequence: TGTGCCACTAGCGGGGGGGCAGAGACCCAGTACTTC. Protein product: CATSGGAETQYF.

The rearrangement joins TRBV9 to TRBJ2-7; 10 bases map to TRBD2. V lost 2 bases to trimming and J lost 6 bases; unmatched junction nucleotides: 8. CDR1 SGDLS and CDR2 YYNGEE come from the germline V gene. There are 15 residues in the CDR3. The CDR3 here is CASSVDSASGGEQYF. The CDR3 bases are TGTGCCAGCAGCGTTGACTCAGCTAGCGGGGGCGAGCAGTACTTC.

Written as DNA, the CDR3 is TGTGCCAGCAGCGTCGGGGGACAGGACTACAATGAGCAGTTCTTC. Its protein product is CASSVGGQDYNEQFF. The chain has TRBV9 and TRBJ2-1; 8 nucleotides line up with TRBD1. Germline lookup yields CDR1 SGDLS and CDR2 YYNGEE. The CDR3 contains 15 residues. V dropped 2 bases and J dropped 3; count of bases not matched to a gene: 4.

This CDR3 reads CASSLTPGAEGYTF. The CDR3 region has the DNA TGCGCCAGCAGCCTTACCCCAGGGGCCGAGGGCTACACCTTC. J is TRBJ1-2 and V is TRBV5-1; D perhaps matches TRBD1 (6 bases). The CDR3 has 14 amino acids. V was pared by 4 bases and J by 8 bases, with 18 bases between. Germline-derived CDR1 and CDR2 are SGHRS and YFSETQ.

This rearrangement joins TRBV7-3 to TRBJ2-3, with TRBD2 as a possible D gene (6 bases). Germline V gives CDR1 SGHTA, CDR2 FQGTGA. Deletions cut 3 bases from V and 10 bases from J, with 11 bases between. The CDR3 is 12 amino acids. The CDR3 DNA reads TGTGCCAGCAGCTTGGCCGGAGGGCCGCAGTATTTT. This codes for CASSLAGGPQYF.

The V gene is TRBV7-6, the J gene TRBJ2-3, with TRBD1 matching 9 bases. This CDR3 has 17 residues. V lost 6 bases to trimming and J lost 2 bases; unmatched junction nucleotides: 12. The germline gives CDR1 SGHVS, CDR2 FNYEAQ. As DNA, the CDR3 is TGTGCCAGCAGTTCCATCCGTGACAGGGGGACCACAGATACGCAGTATTTT. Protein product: CASSSIRDRGTTDTQYF.